These T cell receptor beta chains were read from a single sample in a study of CD8+CD57+ T cells in acquired aplastic anemia. TCRdb itself ran the reads through MiXCR, one entry per CDR3 protein. Here the sample spans roughly 280,000 distinct CDR3 sequences, 56% being singletons. Sequencing input: sorted CD4+, CD8+, or CD8+CD57+ T cells (not recorded which) from PBMCs. Source of these receptors: a human donor with aplastic anemia. Both conserved end residues are part of each CDR3. A D gene is named only where the DNA matches it firmly. Clone size is given for some rows only: seen once, a few or many times, or a class if the clone is expanded.

>13|NA|NA|TRBJ1-2|TRBV24-1
TGTGCCACCAGTGATTCAAACAGCTATGGCTACACCTTC
CATSDSNSYGYTF
>14|NA|NA|TRBJ1-4|TRBV29-1
TGCAGCGTTAGTGTAAGCGCAACTAATGAAAAACTGTTTTTT
CSVSVSATNEKLFF
>17|TRBD1|NA|TRBJ2-1|TRBV19
TGTGCCAGTAGTGCGATCAGAATGGGACAGGGGAGGAATGAGCAGTTCTTC
CASSAIRMGQGRNEQFF
>15|TRBD1|many|TRBJ1-6|TRBV6-2/TRBV6-3
TGTGCCAGCAGTCCGGGACAGGGGATCAGTTCACCCCTCCACTTT
CASSPGQGISSPLHF
>11|NA|NA|TRBJ2-2|TRBV20-1
TGCAGTGCTAGAGCCACAGGGGAGCTGTTTTTT
CSARATGELFF
>15|NA|NA|TRBJ2-1|TRBV19
TGTGCCAGTAGTATAGAGGGCCCTACCTACAATGAGCAGTTCTTC
CASSIEGPTYNEQFF
>15|NA|medium-sized|TRBJ1-2|TRBV10-3
TGTGCCATCCGGGCTAATGGCAGTGAGTACTATGGCTACACCTTC
CAIRANGSEYYGYTF
>19|TRBD2|NA|TRBJ2-3|TRBV24-1
TGTGCCACCAGTGATTCGGGACTAGCGGGGGGACTCAGCACAGATACGCAGTATTTT
CATSDSGLAGGLSTDTQYF
>14|TRBD2|few|TRBJ2-7|TRBV5-6
TGTGCCACCAAGACTAGCGGGAGAAACTACGAGCAGTACTTC
CATKTSGRNYEQYF
>15|NA|NA|TRBJ2-1|TRBV24-1
TGTGCCACCAGTGATTCAGCGCGCTCCTACAATGAGCAGTTCTTC
CATSDSARSYNEQFF
>12|NA|few|TRBJ2-3|TRBV20-1
TGCAGTGCCGGGACTTACACAGATACGCAGTATTTT
CSAGTYTDTQYF
>15|NA|NA|TRBJ2-7|TRBV2
TGTGCCAGCAGTGAGGACTGGACGATAACCTACGAGCAGTACTTC
CASSEDWTITYEQYF
>15|NA|many|TRBJ2-2|TRBV6-5
TGTGCCAGCAGTTACGCCGACGTGGGGACGGGGGAGCTGTTTTTT
CASSYADVGTGELFF
>16|TRBD1|NA|TRBJ1-1|TRBV2
TGTGCCAGCAGCGCCGACAGGGGGCATTGGAGCACTGAAGCTTTCTTT
CASSADRGHWSTEAFF
>14|NA|NA|TRBJ2-3|TRBV14
TGTGCCAGCAGCCAAGTTAGCGGAGGAGATACGCAGTATTTT
CASSQVSGGDTQYF
>14|TRBD1|NA|TRBJ1-1|TRBV2
TGTGCCAGCAGTACAGGGGCCCAGAACACTGAAGCTTTCTTT
CASSTGAQNTEAFF
>13|NA|few|TRBJ2-5|TRBV7-6
TGTGCCAGCAGCCCCCCAGGGCGGGGGACCCAGTACTTC
CASSPPGRGTQYF
>12|NA|NA|TRBJ2-2|TRBV29-1
TGCAGCGTTGAAGATCGGACCGGGGAGCTGTTTTTT
CSVEDRTGELFF
>13|NA|NA|TRBJ1-6|TRBV19
TGTGCCAGTAGATCCAGGGGAGATTCACCCCCCCACTTT
CASRSRGDSPPHF
>12|NA|NA|TRBJ2-1|TRBV12-3/TRBV12-4
TGTGCCAGCAGTCTGCCGAGCCATGAGCAGTTCTTC
CASSLPSHEQFF
>14|NA|many|TRBJ2-5|TRBV6-1
TGTGCCAGCAGTGAAGGCAGGGGTCAAGAGACCCAGTACTTC
CASSEGRGQETQYF
>15|NA|NA|TRBJ1-6|TRBV7-2
TGTGCCAGCAGCTTGCAACAGTTCCTTAATTCACCCCTCCACTTT
CASSLQQFLNSPLHF
>15|TRBD2|NA|TRBJ2-5|TRBV20-1
TGCAGTGCTAGAGATGGGGGGGACCCACAAGAGACCCAGTACTTC
CSARDGGDPQETQYF
>14|NA|few|TRBJ1-1|TRBV12-3/TRBV12-4
TGTGCCAGCACCCTGAAGTTGGGGGGCACTGAAGCTTTCTTT
CASTLKLGGTEAFF
>16|TRBD1|NA|TRBJ2-7|TRBV7-6
TGTGCCAGCAGCGCGGGCCGGGACAGGGGAGTGGGCGAGCAGTACTTC
CASSAGRDRGVGEQYF
>13|NA|NA|TRBJ2-7|TRBV2
TGTGCCAGGAGGGACACCATGTCCTACGAGCAGTACTTC
CARRDTMSYEQYF
>17|TRBD1|NA|TRBJ1-5|TRBV7-9
TGTGCCAGCAGCTTGGGACAGCCCCCCCATAGCAATCAGCCCCAGCATTTT
CASSLGQPPHSNQPQHF
>14|NA|many|TRBJ1-5|TRBV20-1
TGCAGTGCTAGAGTTCTTGCCTTCAATCAGCCCCAGCATTTT
CSARVLAFNQPQHF
>13|TRBD1|medium-sized|TRBJ1-1|TRBV20-1
TGCAGTGGGACAGGAGACATGAACACTGAAGCTTTCTTT
CSGTGDMNTEAFF
>17|TRBD1|NA|TRBJ2-2|TRBV5-1
TGCGCCAGCAGCTTGGATTTACAGGGGGCTTGGACCGGGGAGCTGTTTTTT
CASSLDLQGAWTGELFF
>12|NA|NA|TRBJ1-1|TRBV29-1
TGCAGCGTTGTGAGCAGCTACACTGAAGCTTTCTTT
CSVVSSYTEAFF
>14|TRBD1|NA|TRBJ2-7|TRBV25-1
TGTGCCAGCACACCCCGGGACAGCTCCTACGAGCAGTACTTC
CASTPRDSSYEQYF
>14|TRBD1|NA|TRBJ2-7|TRBV4-2
TGTGCCAGCAGCCACCCCGGGACAGACCAGGAGCAGTACTTC
CASSHPGTDQEQYF
>16|TRBD2|few|TRBJ2-1|TRBV15
TGTGCCACCAGCGGTCCATCGGGGGGGCCGAACAATGAGCAGTTCTTC
CATSGPSGGPNNEQFF
>11|NA|NA|TRBJ1-4|TRBV28
TGTGCCGGAGGGGATAATGAAAAACTGTTTTTT
CAGGDNEKLFF
>14|TRBD1|many|TRBJ2-3|TRBV2
TGTGCCAGCGCCGGGACAGGGGTTCCAGATACGCAGTATTTT
CASAGTGVPDTQYF
>15|NA|NA|TRBJ2-3|TRBV7-2
TGTGCCAGCAGCACCTATATCGTGGCTACAGATACGCAGTATTTT
CASSTYIVATDTQYF
>14|NA|NA|TRBJ2-5|TRBV5-1
TGCGCCAGCAGTGAACAAGGCCTACAAGAGACCCAGTACTTC
CASSEQGLQETQYF
>14|NA|once|TRBJ2-2|TRBV20-1
TGCAGCGCAGTCCGGGGAACCGACACCGGGGAGCTGTTTTTT
CSAVRGTDTGELFF
>15|NA|NA|TRBJ1-6|TRBV9
TGTGCCAGCAGCTTGGACCTGGGGGCATCCACTCCCCTCCACTTT
CASSLDLGASTPLHF
>14|NA|once|TRBJ2-1|TRBV15
TGTGCCACCAGCAGAGATATAGGACTCAATGAGCAGTTCTTC
CATSRDIGLNEQFF
>15|NA|many|TRBJ2-2|TRBV12-3/TRBV12-4
TGTGCCAGCAGTTTTGGGGGTCCCAACACCGGGGAGCTGTTTTTT
CASSFGGPNTGELFF
>12|NA|few|TRBJ2-7|TRBV7-9
TGTGCCAGCAGCGAAACTCTCACGGAGCAGTACTTC
CASSETLTEQYF
>18|TRBD2|NA|TRBJ2-1|TRBV7-9
TGTGCCAGCAGCTTAGGGACTAGCGGGAGAGCCTACTACAATGAGCAGTTCTTC
CASSLGTSGRAYYNEQFF
>12|NA|NA|TRBJ2-7|TRBV11-2
TGTGCCAGCAGCTACACTTCCTACGAGCAGTACTTC
CASSYTSYEQYF
>15|NA|once|TRBJ1-6|TRBV6-1
TGTGCCATCAGTGAAACCGGGACGGTAAATTCACCCCTCCACTTT
CAISETGTVNSPLHF
>14|NA|many|TRBJ1-2|TRBV5-8
TGTGCCAGCAGCATCGGGATTCCTAACTATGGCTACACCTTC
CASSIGIPNYGYTF
>14|TRBD1|NA|TRBJ2-1|TRBV7-8
TGTGCCAGCAGCTTAGTAGAGGGGGCGAATGAGCAGTTCTTC
CASSLVEGANEQFF
>18|NA|NA|TRBJ1-6|TRBV15
TGTGCCACCAGCAGAGATCTCCCCTTGGGGACACTCAATTCACCCCTCCACTTT
CATSRDLPLGTLNSPLHF
>17|TRBD2|once|TRBJ2-2|TRBV12-3/TRBV12-4
TGTGCCAGCAGTCCCGGGACTAGCGGGGTTCTGAAGGGGGAGCTGTTTTTT
CASSPGTSGVLKGELFF